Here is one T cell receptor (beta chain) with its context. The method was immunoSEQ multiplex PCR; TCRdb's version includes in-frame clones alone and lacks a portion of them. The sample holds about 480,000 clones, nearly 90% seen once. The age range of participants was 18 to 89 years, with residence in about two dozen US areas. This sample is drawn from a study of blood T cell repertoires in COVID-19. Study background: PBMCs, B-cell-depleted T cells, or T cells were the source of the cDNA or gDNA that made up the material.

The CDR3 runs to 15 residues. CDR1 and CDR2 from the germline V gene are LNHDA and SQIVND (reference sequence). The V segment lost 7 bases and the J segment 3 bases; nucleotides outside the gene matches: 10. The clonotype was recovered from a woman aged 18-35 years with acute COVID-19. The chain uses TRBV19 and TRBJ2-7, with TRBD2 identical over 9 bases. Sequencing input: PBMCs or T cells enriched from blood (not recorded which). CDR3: CASTLGSGRGYEQYF. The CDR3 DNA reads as TGTGCCAGTACCCTAGGTAGCGGGAGAGGCTACGAGCAGTACTTC. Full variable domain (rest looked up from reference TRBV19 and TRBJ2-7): DGGITQSPKYLFRKEGQNVTLSCEQNLNHDAMYWYRQDPGQGLRLIYYSQIVNDFQKGDIAEGYSVSREKKESFPLTVTSAQKNPTAFYLCASTLGSGRGYEQYFGPGTRLTVT.